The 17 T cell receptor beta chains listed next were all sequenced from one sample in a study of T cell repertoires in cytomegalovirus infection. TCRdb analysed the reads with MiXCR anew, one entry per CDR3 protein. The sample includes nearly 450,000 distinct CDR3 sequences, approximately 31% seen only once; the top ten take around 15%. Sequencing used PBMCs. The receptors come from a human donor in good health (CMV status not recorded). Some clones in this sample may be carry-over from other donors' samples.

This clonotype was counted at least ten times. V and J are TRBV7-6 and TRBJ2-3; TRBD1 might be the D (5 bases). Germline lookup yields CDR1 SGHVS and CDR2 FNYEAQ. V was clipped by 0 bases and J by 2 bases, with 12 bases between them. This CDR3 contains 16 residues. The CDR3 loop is CASSLASARATDTQYF. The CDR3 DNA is TGTGCCAGCAGCTTAGCTTCCGCCAGGGCCACAGATACGCAGTATTTT.

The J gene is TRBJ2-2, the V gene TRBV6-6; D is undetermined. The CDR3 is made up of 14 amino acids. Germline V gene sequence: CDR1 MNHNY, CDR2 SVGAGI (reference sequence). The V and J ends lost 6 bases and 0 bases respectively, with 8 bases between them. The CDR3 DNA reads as TGTGCCAGCAGCCCCTTGGCGAACACCGGGGAGCTGTTTTTT. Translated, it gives CASSPLANTGELFF.

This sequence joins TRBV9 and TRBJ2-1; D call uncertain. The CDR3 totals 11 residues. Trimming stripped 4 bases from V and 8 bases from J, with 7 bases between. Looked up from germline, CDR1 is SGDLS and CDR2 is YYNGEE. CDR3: CASSPADEQFF. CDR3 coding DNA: TGTGCCAGCAGCCCCGCAGATGAGCAGTTCTTC.

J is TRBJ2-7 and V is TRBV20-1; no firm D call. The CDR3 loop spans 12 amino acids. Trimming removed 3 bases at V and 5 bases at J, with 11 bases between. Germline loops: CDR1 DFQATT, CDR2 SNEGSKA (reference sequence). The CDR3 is CSASLSGDEQYF. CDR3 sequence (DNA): TGCAGTGCTAGTCTTAGTGGGGACGAGCAGTACTTC.

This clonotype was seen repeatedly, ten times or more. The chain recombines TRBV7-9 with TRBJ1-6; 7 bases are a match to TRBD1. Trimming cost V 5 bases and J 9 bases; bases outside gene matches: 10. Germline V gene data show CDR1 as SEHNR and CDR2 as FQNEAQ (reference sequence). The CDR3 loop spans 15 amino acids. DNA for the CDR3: TGTGCCAGCAGCCGGGGGGACAGCAAACCTTCACCCCTCCACTTT. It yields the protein CASSRGDSKPSPLHF.

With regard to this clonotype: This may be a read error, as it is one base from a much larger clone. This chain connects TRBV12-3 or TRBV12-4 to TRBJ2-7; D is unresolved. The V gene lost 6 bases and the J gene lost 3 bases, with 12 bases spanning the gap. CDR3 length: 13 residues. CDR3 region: CASSVGLIYEQYF. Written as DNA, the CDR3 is TGTGCCAGCAGCGTAGGGCTGATCTACGAGCAGTACTTC.

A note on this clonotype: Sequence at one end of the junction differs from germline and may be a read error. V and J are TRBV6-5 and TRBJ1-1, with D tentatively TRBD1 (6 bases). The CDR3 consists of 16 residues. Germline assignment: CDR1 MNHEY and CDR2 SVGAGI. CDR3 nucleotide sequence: TGTGCCAGCAGTTACGGACCGGACAGATCGAACACTGCAGCTTTCTTT. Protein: CASSYGPDRSNTAAFF.

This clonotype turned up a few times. The DNA for the CDR3 is TGCAGCGTTGACCGGACATCGACGAGCACAGATACGCAGTATTTT. It codes for CSVDRTSTSTDTQYF. V usage is TRBV29-1 and J usage is TRBJ2-3, with D possibly TRBD1 on 5 matching bases. Germline values: CDR1 SQVTM, CDR2 ANQGSEA. The CDR3 contains 15 residues. Trimming shortened V by 3 bases and J by 0 bases, and 13 bases separated the two germline ends.

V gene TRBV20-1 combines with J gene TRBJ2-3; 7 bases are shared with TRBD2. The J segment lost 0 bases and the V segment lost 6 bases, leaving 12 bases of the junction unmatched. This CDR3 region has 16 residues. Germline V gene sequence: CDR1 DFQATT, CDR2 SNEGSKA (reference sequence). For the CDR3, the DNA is TGCAGTGCCCCTTCGGGGGGAGGCCTAAGCACAGATACGCAGTATTTT. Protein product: CSAPSGGGLSTDTQYF.

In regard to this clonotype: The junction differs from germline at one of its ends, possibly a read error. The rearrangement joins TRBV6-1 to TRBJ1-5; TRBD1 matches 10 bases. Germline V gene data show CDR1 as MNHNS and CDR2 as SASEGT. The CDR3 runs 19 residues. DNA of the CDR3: TGTGCCAGCAGTGAAACCGGGACAGGGGCATATAGTGGCAATCAGCCCCAGCCTTTT. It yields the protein CASSETGTGAYSGNQPQPF.

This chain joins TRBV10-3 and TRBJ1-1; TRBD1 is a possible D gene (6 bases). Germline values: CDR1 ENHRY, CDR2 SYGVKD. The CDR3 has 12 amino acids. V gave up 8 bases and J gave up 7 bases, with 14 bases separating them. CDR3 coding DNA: TGTGCCATCGGGGGCGTGGGCATTGAAGCTTTCTTT. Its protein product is CAIGGVGIEAFF.

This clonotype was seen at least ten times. DNA of the CDR3: TGTGCCAGCAGTGGACTACCTACCGGGGAGCTGTTTTTT. Its translation: CASSGLPTGELFF. V is TRBV12-3 or TRBV12-4 and J is TRBJ2-2, with D possibly matching TRBD2 (6 bases). The CDR3 runs 13 residues. V dropped 5 bases and J dropped 5 bases, with 9 bases sitting between them.

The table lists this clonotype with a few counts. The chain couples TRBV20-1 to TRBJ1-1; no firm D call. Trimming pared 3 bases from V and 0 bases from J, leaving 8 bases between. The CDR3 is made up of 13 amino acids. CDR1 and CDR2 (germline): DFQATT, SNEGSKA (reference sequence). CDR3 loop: CSASIGMNTEAFF. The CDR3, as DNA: TGCAGTGCTAGCATTGGGATGAACACTGAAGCTTTCTTT.

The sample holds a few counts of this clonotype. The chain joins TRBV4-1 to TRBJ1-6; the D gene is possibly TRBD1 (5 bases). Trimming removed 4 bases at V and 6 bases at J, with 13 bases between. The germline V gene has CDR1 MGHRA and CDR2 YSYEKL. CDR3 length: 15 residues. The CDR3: CASSLPGLRNSPLHF. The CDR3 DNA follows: TGCGCCAGCAGCCTACCGGGACTACGTAATTCACCCCTCCACTTT.

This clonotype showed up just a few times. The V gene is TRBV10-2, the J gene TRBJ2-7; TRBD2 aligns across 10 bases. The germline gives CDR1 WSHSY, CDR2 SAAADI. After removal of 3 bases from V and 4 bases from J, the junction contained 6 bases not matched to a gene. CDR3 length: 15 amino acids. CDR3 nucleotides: TGCGCCAGCAGTGAACAGCGGGGGGGCGAGTACGAGCAGTACTTC. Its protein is CASSEQRGGEYEQYF.

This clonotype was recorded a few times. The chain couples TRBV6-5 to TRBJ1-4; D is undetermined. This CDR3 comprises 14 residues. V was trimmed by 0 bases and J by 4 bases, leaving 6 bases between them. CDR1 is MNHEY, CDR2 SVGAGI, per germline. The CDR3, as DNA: TGTGCCAGCAGTTACTCACAGATTAATGAAAAACTGTTTTTT. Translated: CASSYSQINEKLFF.

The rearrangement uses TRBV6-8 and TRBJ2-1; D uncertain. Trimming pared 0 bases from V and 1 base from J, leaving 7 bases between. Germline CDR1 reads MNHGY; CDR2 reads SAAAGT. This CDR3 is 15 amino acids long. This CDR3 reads CASSYSPESYNEQFF. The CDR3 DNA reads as TGTGCCAGCAGTTACTCGCCGGAATCCTACAATGAGCAGTTCTTC.